This T cell receptor (beta chain) was retrieved from a study of blood T cell repertoires in COVID-19. Study in general: Both acute and convalescent COVID-19 samples were obtained from the United States, Italy and Spain. From T cells, B-cell-depleted T cells, or PBMCs came the material, which was cDNA or gDNA.

In the original analysis: Amplification from reference gene primers served as the basis for estimated nucleated cell counts. Sequencing used immunoSEQ multiplex PCR; TCRdb keeps in-frame clones, though not all of them. The V and J calls and clone size are taken from that table; D and trimming were inferred from the DNA. This sample yields over 300,000 clones, of which around four fifths are seen a single time; about 1.2% belongs to the top ten. The source of this sequence is a woman aged 50 to 60 with acute or convalescent COVID-19. The sequenced sample consisted of peripheral blood.

The CDR3 sequence is CSVDVTGSTGELFF. Written as DNA, the CDR3 is TGCAGCGTTGACGTTACAGGGTCCACCGGGGAGCTGTTTTTT. The chain is built from TRBV29-1 and TRBJ2-2, with D perhaps TRBD1 (6 bases). From germline, CDR1 is SQVTM and CDR2 ANQGSEA. The CDR3 is made up of 14 amino acids. The V end lost 3 bases, the J end lost 4 bases, and 12 bases lay between the germline ends.